The next 27 T cell receptor beta chains were all read from a single sample in a study of T cells after yellow fever vaccination. TCRdb re-derived calls from the 5' RACE reads in MiXCR, one entry per CDR3 protein. The data contain 170,000 or so distinct CDR3 sequences, about a tenth of them seen just once; the ten biggest clones take up roughly 33%. The input for sequencing was CD8+ T cells sorted from PBMCs, taken 45 days after the yellow fever booster vaccination. These TCRs come from a man aged 18 to 30 who received the YFV17D yellow fever vaccine.

This clonotype was counted only a few times. V gene TRBV5-1 combines with J gene TRBJ2-2; 10 bases map to TRBD2. The CDR3 is made up of 16 amino acids. J gave up 3 bases and V 4 bases, and 6 bases lay outside the gene matches. From germline, CDR1 is SGHRS and CDR2 YFSETQ. CDR3 DNA: TGCGCCAGCAGCCCTATCACTAGCGGGGACACCGGGGAGCTGTTTTTT. Protein product: CASSPITSGDTGELFF.

The chain carries TRBV7-3 and TRBJ2-1; tentative D call: TRBD1 (6 bases). Germline loops: CDR1 SGHTA, CDR2 FQGTGA. There are 13 residues in the CDR3. V was cut by 5 bases and J by 7 bases, with 12 bases left in between. CDR3 sequence (DNA): TGTGCCAGCAGCAAACAGGGTGGGAATGAGCAGTTCTTC. Protein sequence: CASSKQGGNEQFF.

The V and J genes are TRBV27 and TRBJ2-3, with D unresolved. The length of the CDR3 is 16 residues. CDR1 is MNHEY, CDR2 SMNVEV, per germline (reference sequence). Trimming took off 3 bases at V and 2 bases at J, with 15 bases between the two ends. In DNA form, the CDR3 reads TGTGCCAGCAGTTTCAGGCCCGGGCCCACCACAGATACGCAGTATTTT. Its protein product is CASSFRPGPTTDTQYF.

This clonotype was seen a handful of times. J is TRBJ2-7 and V is TRBV4-1, with a tentative D call TRBD2 (7 bases). There are 15 residues in the CDR3. The V gene's germline CDR1 is MGHRA and CDR2 YSYEKL. Trimming shortened V by 1 base and J by 6 bases, and 16 bases separated the two germline ends. CDR3 DNA: TGCGCCAGCAGCCAAGCGGCGGGGGCGCTTAGCGAGCAGTACTTC. Protein: CASSQAAGALSEQYF.

The chain links TRBV20-1 to TRBJ2-7, with D unclear. V was clipped by 0 bases and J by 0 bases, with 15 bases between them. The CDR3 is made up of 16 amino acids. Germline lookup yields CDR1 DFQATT and CDR2 SNEGSKA (reference sequence). The CDR3 DNA reads TGCAGTGCTAGAGATGATCGAGCAGCGAGCTCCTACGAGCAGTACTTC. Protein: CSARDDRAASSYEQYF.

The chain carries TRBV4-3 and TRBJ1-2; 8 bases match TRBD1. Germline V lookup: CDR1 LGHNA, CDR2 YSLEER. Germline trimming cut 1 base from V and 3 bases from J; bases unmatched to any gene: 1. This CDR3 contains 14 residues. CDR3 DNA: TGCGCCAGCAGCCAAGTGGGACAGGACTATGGCTACACCTTC. It specifies CASSQVGQDYGYTF.

This chain uses TRBV11-1 with TRBJ2-1; 11 bases line up with TRBD2. The CDR3 has 17 residues. Germline V gene lookup returns CDR1 SGHAT and CDR2 FQDESV (reference sequence). Germline trimming cut 5 bases from V and 6 bases from J; bases unmatched to any gene: 12. CDR3 loop: CASSPFFLAGGLNEQFF. CDR3 nucleotides: TGTGCCAGCAGCCCTTTCTTCCTAGCGGGGGGCCTCAATGAGCAGTTCTTC.

The J gene is TRBJ2-7, the V gene TRBV7-8; D unclear. CDR1 and CDR2 (germline): SGHVS, FQNEAQ. V shed 1 base and J shed 3 bases, with 7 bases lying between them. CDR3 length equals 13 residues. The CDR3 loop reads CASSLEMGYEQYF. In nucleotides, the CDR3 is TGTGCCAGCAGCTTAGAAATGGGCTACGAGCAGTACTTC.

This clonotype was seen many times. The CDR3 region has the DNA TGTGCCAGCAGCGCCGGACTAGCGGGGGGAAATGAGCAGTTCTTC. Translating gives CASSAGLAGGNEQFF. The J gene is TRBJ2-1, the V gene TRBV7-2; 14 nucleotides match TRBD2. From germline, CDR1 is SGHTA and CDR2 FQGNSA. The CDR3 runs 15 residues. Trimming took 5 bases from V and 7 from J; bases not matched to a gene: 4.

This clonotype showed up just a few times. The rearrangement uses TRBV9 and TRBJ1-5, with TRBD1 matching 7 bases. From germline, CDR1 is SGDLS and CDR2 YYNGEE. The CDR3 extends over 14 amino acids. The V gene end was trimmed by 7 bases and the J gene end by 1 base; junction bases not matched to a gene: 5. As DNA, the CDR3 is TGTGCCAGCGGAGGGGGCGAAAGCAATCAGCCCCAGCATTTT. As protein: CASGGGESNQPQHF.

This clonotype was counted at least ten times. The rearrangement joins TRBV6-2 or TRBV6-3 to TRBJ2-2; perhaps TRBD2 as D (6 bases). The germline CDR1 and CDR2 sequences are MNHEY and SVGEGT. Trimming shortened V by 5 bases and J by 4 bases, and 8 bases separated the two germline ends. The CDR3 has 13 amino acids. The CDR3 region is CASSGTSTGELFF. CDR3 nucleotide sequence: TGTGCCAGCAGTGGGACTTCCACCGGGGAGCTGTTTTTT.

This clonotype was counted between two and nine times. This chain connects TRBV7-6 to TRBJ2-5; D ambiguous. The CDR3 is 10 amino acids. The germline V gene has CDR1 SGHVS and CDR2 FNYEAQ. Trimming stripped 8 bases from V and 5 bases from J, with 6 bases between. The CDR3 bases are TGTGCCAGCCTAGGGGAGACCCAGTACTTC. This translates into CASLGETQYF.

Only a few counts were recorded for this clonotype. The chain combines TRBV7-9 with TRBJ2-7; D might be TRBD2 (6 bases). The CDR3 runs to 13 residues. Germline V gives CDR1 SEHNR, CDR2 FQNEAQ (reference sequence). V was pared by 5 bases and J by 6 bases, with 14 bases between. The CDR3 DNA reads as TGTGCCAGCAGCACCCGCGGGGCTCGCGAGCAGTACGTC. Translated, it gives CASSTRGAREQYV.

This clonotype was picked up a small number of times. CDR3: CASPTRTLFSGKSREQYF. CDR3 DNA: TGTGCCAGCCCCACTCGTACCCTCTTTAGCGGGAAGTCTCGAGAGCAGTACTTC. The chain recombines TRBV27 with TRBJ2-7, with TRBD2 identical over 8 bases. Germline V gives CDR1 MNHEY, CDR2 SMNVEV (reference sequence). The ends lost 8 bases at V and 7 bases at J; junction bases unmatched: 25. The CDR3 has 18 amino acids.

This rearrangement joins TRBV7-3 to TRBJ2-3; tentative D call: TRBD2 (6 bases). CDR3 size: 15 residues. Germline V gene data show CDR1 as SGHTA and CDR2 as FQGTGA. Trimming took 4 bases from V and 2 from J, leaving 13 bases between them. CDR3 protein: CASSSRDLSTDTQYF. The CDR3 DNA follows: TGTGCCAGCAGCTCGCGGGACCTCTCCACAGATACGCAGTATTTT.

The chain joins TRBV12-3 or TRBV12-4 to TRBJ1-2, with TRBD1 identical over 8 bases. The length of the CDR3 is 15 residues. The V segment lost 7 bases and the J segment 1 base; nucleotides outside the gene matches: 8. CDR3 DNA: TGTGCCAGCAATGCCCCCGACAGGGGTAACTATGGCTACACCTTC. Translating gives CASNAPDRGNYGYTF.

This clonotype was seen only a few times. The CDR3 here is CSARGYGTSSSYNEQFF. In DNA form, the CDR3 reads TGCAGTGCTAGGGGATATGGGACTTCTAGCTCCTACAATGAGCAGTTCTTC. This rearrangement joins TRBV20-1 to TRBJ2-1; TRBD2 might be the D (6 bases). The germline V gene encodes CDR1 DFQATT and CDR2 SNEGSKA (reference sequence). The CDR3 consists of 17 residues. Trimming took off 3 bases at V and 0 bases at J, with 18 bases between the two ends.

The chain is built from TRBV9 and TRBJ2-3; D remains unclear. Trimming took off 1 base at V and 1 base at J, with 10 bases between the two ends. This CDR3 has 15 residues. The V gene's germline CDR1 is SGDLS and CDR2 YYNGEE. Here the CDR3 reads CASSVQGAGTDTQYF. For the CDR3, the DNA is TGTGCCAGCAGCGTACAAGGCGCCGGCACAGATACGCAGTATTTT.

This clonotype was counted between two and nine times. The chain has TRBV5-5 and TRBJ1-2; TRBD1 is a possible D gene (6 bases). This CDR3 region has 16 residues. Trimming removed 3 bases at V and 0 bases at J, with 15 bases between. Germline-derived CDR1 and CDR2 are SGHKS and YYEKEE (reference sequence). As DNA, the CDR3 is TGTGCCAGCAGCTCAGGACAGACTAGAGCTAACTATGGCTACACCTTC. Protein sequence: CASSSGQTRANYGYTF.

This clonotype was observed a few times. V gene TRBV15 combines with J gene TRBJ1-2, with D uncertain. CDR1 and CDR2 (germline): LNHNV, YYDKDF (reference sequence). V was cut by 0 bases and J by 7 bases, with 12 bases left in between. This CDR3 region has 14 residues. The CDR3 is CATSRDPGNPGYTF. In nucleotides, the CDR3 is TGTGCCACCAGCAGAGATCCTGGAAATCCTGGCTACACCTTC.

This clonotype was found a few times. The chain recombines TRBV5-1 with TRBJ2-1; either TRBD1 or TRBD2 may fit D (5 bases each). The germline gives CDR1 SGHRS, CDR2 YFSETQ. The CDR3 loop spans 16 amino acids. Deletions cut 4 bases from V and 4 bases from J, with 18 bases between. CDR3 nucleotides: TGCGCCAGCAGCAAAGCTACGAGGGGCCCATACAATGAGCAGTTCTTC. Residues: CASSKATRGPYNEQFF.

The rearrangement uses TRBV27 and TRBJ2-5, with TRBD2 matching 10 bases. Germline V gene sequence: CDR1 MNHEY, CDR2 SMNVEV (reference sequence). The CDR3 runs to 16 residues. The junction had 6 bases not matched to a gene; V was cut back by 1 base and J by 4 bases. The CDR3 here is CASSLYSGGFLETQYF. The CDR3 coding sequence is TGTGCCAGCAGTTTATATAGCGGGGGGTTTCTAGAGACCCAGTACTTC.

In its sample, this clonotype was seen a few times. This chain connects TRBV12-3 or TRBV12-4 to TRBJ2-5; TRBD2 aligns across 12 bases. The J segment lost 5 bases and the V segment lost 4 bases, leaving 5 bases of the junction unmatched. The CDR3 spans 15 residues. In nucleotides, the CDR3 is TGTGCCAGCAGTTCACGGACTAGCGGGGTGGAGACCCAGTACTTC. Translated, it gives CASSSRTSGVETQYF.

This clonotype appeared a few times. The genes are TRBV29-1 and TRBJ2-3; tentatively, D is TRBD1 (7 bases). The V end lost 6 bases, the J end lost 3 bases, and 10 bases lay between the germline ends. The CDR3 runs 12 residues. Looked up from germline, CDR1 is SQVTM and CDR2 is ANQGSEA. Here the CDR3 reads CSVPGGTDTQYF. CDR3 bases: TGCAGCGTCCCAGGGGGGACAGATACGCAGTATTTT.

This chain joins TRBV20-1 and TRBJ1-2, with TRBD1 matching over 8 bases. Germline V gene data show CDR1 as DFQATT and CDR2 as SNEGSKA (reference sequence). CDR3 size: 14 residues. Losses at the gene ends were 2 bases for V and 4 bases for J; bases not matched to a gene: 6. CDR3 in amino acids: CSARPRTGIYGYTF. The CDR3 DNA reads TGCAGTGCTAGACCCCGGACAGGGATCTATGGCTACACCTTC.

This chain joins TRBV11-2 and TRBJ2-3, with TRBD2 matching 11 bases. The CDR3 length is 19 residues. Trimming at V came to 5 bases and at J to 0 bases, leaving 13 bases not matched to a gene. Germline V gives CDR1 SGHAT, CDR2 FQNNGV. CDR3 nucleotides: TGTGCCAGCAGCCCCGGACTAGCGGGTGACTCTACTAGCACAGATACGCAGTATTTT. Residues: CASSPGLAGDSTSTDTQYF. The variable domain in full, with the rest retrieved from reference TRBV11-2 and TRBJ2-3, is EAGVAQSPRYKIIEKRQSVAFWCNPISGHATLYWYQQILGQGPKLLIQFQNNGVVDDSQLPKDRFSAERLKGVDSTLKIQPAKLEDSAVYLCASSPGLAGDSTSTDTQYFGPGTRLTVL.

This clonotype occurred a few times. V is TRBV7-8 and J is TRBJ2-1, with D possibly TRBD2 on 7 matching bases. The CDR3 covers 16 residues. Germline CDR1 is SGHVS and CDR2 is FQNEAQ. Trimming took 1 base from V and 8 from J, leaving 18 bases between them. The CDR3 DNA reads TGTGCCAGCAGCTTAGTGGGGGGGGCCCCCTTTGATGAGCAGTTCTTC. It is translated as CASSLVGGAPFDEQFF. Full variable domain (rest looked up from reference TRBV7-8 and TRBJ2-1): GAGVSQSPRYKVAKRGQDVALRCDPISGHVSLFWYQQALGQGPEFLTYFQNEAQLDKSGLPSDRFFAERPEGSVSTLKIQRTQQEDSAVYLCASSLVGGAPFDEQFFGPGTRLTVL.